This TCR beta chain was sequenced during a study of cytomegalovirus exposure and HLA in healthy donors. Study information: Around 180 million T cells yielded 100 million or so unique TCR beta sequences in earlier analysis. The study, taken as a whole, reports: A later analysis reportedly found fewer N-insertions in an Asian-associated ancestry cluster than the roughly 680-donor mean.

60 Vbeta and 13 Jbeta primers were used in PCR. Only in-frame clones appear in the TCRdb table, and some are missing; sequencing was by immunoSEQ multiplex PCR. In the table there are around 100,000 clones, roughly 80% of which are singletons. Regarding this clone: The antigen is undetermined.

The sequenced sample was PBMCs. The source is a female donor in good health and CMV-seropositive.

The DNA for the CDR3 is TGTGCCAGCAGTGAAGCTTTAATACTAGCGGGAGTCGAGCAGTACTTC. Its protein is CASSEALILAGVEQYF. The rearrangement uses TRBV2 and TRBJ2-7, with 11 nucleotides matching TRBD2. The CDR3 contains 16 residues. The V gene end was trimmed by 0 bases and the J gene end by 6 bases; junction bases not matched to a gene: 7. Germline assignment: CDR1 SNHLY and CDR2 FYNNEI. Using reference TRBV2 and TRBJ2-7 for the parts outside the CDR3, the full variable domain is EPEVTQTPSHQVTQMGQEVILRCVPISNHLYFYWYRQILGQKVEFLVSFYNNEISEKSEIFDDQFSVERPDGSNFTLKIRSTKLEDSAMYFCASSEALILAGVEQYFGPGTRLTVT.